This paragraph covers one TCR beta chain sequence. Its antigen is not known. The data derive from a study of response to subunit inactivated influenza vaccine. Trimming took off 3 bases at V and 4 bases at J, with 6 bases between the two ends. The CDR3 contains 12 residues. Germline V CDR1 and CDR2: SNHLY, FYNNEI. TCRdb re-derived calls from the RT-PCR reads in MiXCR, one entry per CDR3 protein. Seen here are 300,000 to 350,000 distinct CDR3 sequences, about a fifth observed once, and the top ten hold roughly 10%. Study-wide results and caveats: New T cells are recruited in small numbers by each seasonal influenza vaccination, according to the authors' suggestion.

The sequence was collected from a man between 50 and 75 years old who received an inactivated influenza vaccine. The source was PBMCs from blood, collected approximately 22 months after vaccination. The V call is TRBV2, the J call TRBJ1-2; unclear D gene. As DNA, the CDR3 is TGTGCCAGCAGTGAGATGGTCTATGGCTACACCTTC. Protein sequence: CASSEMVYGYTF.